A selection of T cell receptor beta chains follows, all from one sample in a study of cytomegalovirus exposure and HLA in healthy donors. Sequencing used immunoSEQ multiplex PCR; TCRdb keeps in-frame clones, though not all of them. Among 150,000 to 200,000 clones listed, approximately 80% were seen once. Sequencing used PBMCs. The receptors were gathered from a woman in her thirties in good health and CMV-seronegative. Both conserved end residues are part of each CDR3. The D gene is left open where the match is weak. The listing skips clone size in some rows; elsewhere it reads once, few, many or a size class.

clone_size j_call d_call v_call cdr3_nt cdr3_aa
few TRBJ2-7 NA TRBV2 TGTGCCAGCAGTGTAGGGGGCTACGAGCAGTACTTC CASSVGGYEQYF
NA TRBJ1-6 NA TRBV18 TGTGCCAGCTCCCAACTGGACGGGGGTAATTCACCCCTCCACTTT CASSQLDGGNSPLHF
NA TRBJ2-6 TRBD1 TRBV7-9 TGTGCCAGCAGCTTTCCGGGACAGAGCTCTGGGGCCAACGTCCTGACTTTC CASSFPGQSSGANVLTF
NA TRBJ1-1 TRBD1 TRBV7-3 TGTGCCAGCAGCTCCGGGACAGCTAACACTGAAGCTTTCTTT CASSSGTANTEAFF
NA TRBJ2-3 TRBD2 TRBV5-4 TGTGCCAGCAGCCCCCAGACTAGCGGGAGTGGAGATACGCAGTATTTT CASSPQTSGSGDTQYF
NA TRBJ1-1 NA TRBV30 TGTGCCTGGAGTGTACCAGGGAAGATGAACACTGAAGCTTTCTTT CAWSVPGKMNTEAFF
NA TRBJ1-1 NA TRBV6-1 TGTGCCAGCAGTGAACCAAGTCGGGAAGTTCTTGAAGCTTTCTTT CASSEPSREVLEAFF
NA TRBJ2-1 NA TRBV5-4 TGCGCCAGCAGCCATGGACGGGATCACACCGATGAGCAGTTCTTC CASSHGRDHTDEQFF
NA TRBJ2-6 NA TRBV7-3 TGTGCCAGCAGCTTTAAAGGGGGAACTGGGGCCAACGTCCTGACTTTC CASSFKGGTGANVLTF
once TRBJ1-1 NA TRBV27 TGTGCCAGCAGTCCTACCGTGGACACTGAAGCTTTCTTT CASSPTVDTEAFF
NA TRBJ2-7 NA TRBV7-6 TGTGCCAGCAGCTTAGAACAGGTTGCCTACGAGCAGTACTTC CASSLEQVAYEQYF
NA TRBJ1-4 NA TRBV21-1 TGTGCCACCCCCGCCGAGAAACTGTTTTTT CATPAEKLFF
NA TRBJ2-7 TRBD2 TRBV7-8 TGTGCCAGCAGCTCCACAGCGGGGCATACCTACGAGCAGTACTTC CASSSTAGHTYEQYF
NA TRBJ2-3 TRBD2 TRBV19 TGTGCCAGTAGTATACTAGCGGGGAGGGATACGCAGTATTTT CASSILAGRDTQYF
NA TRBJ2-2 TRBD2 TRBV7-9 TGTGCCAGCAGCTTAGTTTCGGGAGGCGTCACCGGGGAGCTGTTTTTT CASSLVSGGVTGELFF
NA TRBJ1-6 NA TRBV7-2 TGTGCCAGCAGCTTAGCTGGCCACAGTAATTCACCCCTCCACTTT CASSLAGHSNSPLHF
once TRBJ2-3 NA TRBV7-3 TGTGCCAGCAGCCCGAAGGGCAGGGTGGCAGATACGCAGTATTTT CASSPKGRVADTQYF
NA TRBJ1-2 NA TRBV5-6 TGTGCCAGCAGCCACAGCGGGGAGTATGGCTACACCTTC CASSHSGEYGYTF
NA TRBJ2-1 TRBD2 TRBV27 TGTGCCGGGACTAGCGGGATCGGAAGCTCCTACAATGAGCAGTTCTTC CAGTSGIGSSYNEQFF
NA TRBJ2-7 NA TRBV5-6 TGTGCCAGCAGCGCGGGACCATTGGGCGAGCAGTACTTC CASSAGPLGEQYF
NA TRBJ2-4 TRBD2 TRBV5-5 TGTGCCAGCAGCTTGGGGGCGGGGGTAGCCAAAAACATTCAGTACTTC CASSLGAGVAKNIQYF
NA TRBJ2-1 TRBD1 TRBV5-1 TGCGCCAGCAGCGTAGACAGGGTCCCTTACAATGAGCAGTTCTTC CASSVDRVPYNEQFF
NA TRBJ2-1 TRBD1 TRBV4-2 TGTGCCAGCAGCCAAGGGGACAGGGGGGAGAATGAGCAGTTCTTC CASSQGDRGENEQFF
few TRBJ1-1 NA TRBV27 TGTGCCAGCAGTTTAGGAGGGCCGTCGAGAGCTTTCTTT CASSLGGPSRAFF
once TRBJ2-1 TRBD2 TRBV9 TGTGCCAGCAGCGTAAGTGGTAGTAGCGGGAGGTATGAGCAGTTCTTC CASSVSGSSGRYEQFF
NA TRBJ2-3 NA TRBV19 TGTGCCAGTAGTCAGGGCGGCACAGATACGCAGTATTTT CASSQGGTDTQYF
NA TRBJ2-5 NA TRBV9 TGTGCCAGCAGCGTAGGTAGCGACCAAGAGACCCAGTACTTC CASSVGSDQETQYF